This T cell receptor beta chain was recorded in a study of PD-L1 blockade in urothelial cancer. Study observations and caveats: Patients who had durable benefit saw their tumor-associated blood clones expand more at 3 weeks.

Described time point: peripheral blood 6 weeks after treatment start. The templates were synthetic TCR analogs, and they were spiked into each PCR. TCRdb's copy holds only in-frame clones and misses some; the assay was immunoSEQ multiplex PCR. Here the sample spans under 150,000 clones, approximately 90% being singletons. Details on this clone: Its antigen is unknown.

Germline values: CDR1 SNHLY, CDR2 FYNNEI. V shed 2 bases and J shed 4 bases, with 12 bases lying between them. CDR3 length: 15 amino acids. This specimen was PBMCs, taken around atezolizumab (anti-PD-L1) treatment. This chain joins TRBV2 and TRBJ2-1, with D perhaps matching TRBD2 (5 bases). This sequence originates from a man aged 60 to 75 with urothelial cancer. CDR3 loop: CASSEQDSNYNEQFF. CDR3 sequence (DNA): TGTGCCAGCAGTGAACAGGACTCAAATTACAATGAGCAGTTCTTC. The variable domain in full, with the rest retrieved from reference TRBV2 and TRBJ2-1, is EPEVTQTPSHQVTQMGQEVILRCVPISNHLYFYWYRQILGQKVEFLVSFYNNEISEKSEIFDDQFSVERPDGSNFTLKIRSTKLEDSAMYFCASSEQDSNYNEQFFGPGTRLTVL.